This T cell receptor (beta chain) was sequenced during a study of cytomegalovirus exposure and HLA in healthy donors. General study points: The study flagged about 150 TCR beta chains as cytomegalovirus-associated. Many donors carried some public TCRs, although rarity characterized most TCR sequences. CMV serostatus was the only immune exposure information that was available.

This clone was recorded once. Its antigen remains unknown. Those who donated were healthy bone marrow donors. In the PCR, 60 Vbeta and 13 Jbeta primers were used. Sequencing was performed with immunoSEQ multiplex PCR; in TCRdb, only in-frame clones are kept and a portion is missing. The sample records approximately 210,000 clones, roughly 76% being singletons. V was clipped by 1 base and J by 4 bases, with 7 bases between them. The CDR3 is 13 residues long. CDR1 is SGHDN, CDR2 FVKESK, per germline. This sequence joins TRBV14 and TRBJ2-5; tentative D call: TRBD2 (6 bases). This clonotype was obtained from a woman aged 25 to 45 in good health and CMV-seropositive. The sequenced sample was PBMCs. CDR3 in amino acids: CASSQVAAETQYF. The CDR3 DNA reads as TGTGCCAGCAGCCAAGTAGCGGCAGAGACCCAGTACTTC.